A few counts support the clone carrying this T cell receptor beta chain. Antigen specificity is unknown. Expressed TCRB transcripts were sequenced because the isolated RNA had all been reverse transcribed beforehand. Clones were sequenced by immunoSEQ multiplex PCR, and TCRdb holds only the in-frame ones, with some missing. The sample lists 150,000 to 190,000 clones; 10% were seen once. These data are taken from a study of beta chain features in type 1 diabetes. The germline V and J ends were trimmed by 1 base and 6 bases, with 19 bases remaining between them. This CDR3 has 16 amino acids. Germline V gives CDR1 MDHEN, CDR2 SYDVKM. Study outcomes and limitations: People with Type 1 diabetes carried modestly yet significantly shorter TCRB CDR3s in all four CD4+ subsets. In type 1 diabetes patients, VDJ junctions had fewer insertions; deletions at these junctions were more frequent.

Material: central memory CD4+ T cells from blood. This chain links TRBV28 with TRBJ2-7; TRBD2 is a possible D gene (6 bases). This TCR was recovered from a man under 40 with type 1 diabetes. Here the CDR3 reads CASSLYTSSRDSEQYF. In nucleotides, the CDR3 is TGTGCCAGCAGTTTATATACTAGCTCGAGAGACAGCGAGCAGTACTTC. Full variable domain (remainder filled in from reference TRBV28 and TRBJ2-7): DVKVTQSSRYLVKRTGEKVFLECVQDMDHENMFWYRQDPGLGLRLIYFSYDVKMKEKGDIPEGYSVSREKKERFSLILESASTNQTSMYLCASSLYTSSRDSEQYFGPGTRLTVT.